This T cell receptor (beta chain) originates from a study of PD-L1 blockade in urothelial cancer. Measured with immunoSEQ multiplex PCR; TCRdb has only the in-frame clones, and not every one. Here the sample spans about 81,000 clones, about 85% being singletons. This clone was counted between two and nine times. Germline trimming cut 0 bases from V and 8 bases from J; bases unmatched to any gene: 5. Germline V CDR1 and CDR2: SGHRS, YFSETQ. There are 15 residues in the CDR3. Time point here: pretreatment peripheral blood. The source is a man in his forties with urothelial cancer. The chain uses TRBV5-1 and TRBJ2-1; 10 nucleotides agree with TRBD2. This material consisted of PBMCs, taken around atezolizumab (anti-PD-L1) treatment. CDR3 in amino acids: CASSLGASGRHEQFF. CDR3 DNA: TGCGCCAGCAGCTTGGGGGCTAGCGGGAGACATGAGCAGTTCTTC.